Each of the 8 T cell receptor beta chains below was sequenced from the same sample in a study of control samples from healthy donors and cancer patients. Assay: immunoSEQ multiplex PCR; the TCRdb copy retains only in-frame clones and omits some. The data contain some 37,000 clones, around nine tenths of them singletons. The sequenced sample was blood. The receptor set was obtained from a woman aged 50 to 60 in good health.

V gene TRBV5-1 combines with J gene TRBJ1-6; D might be TRBD1 (5 bases). Between the trimmed V and J ends, which lost 0 bases and 6 bases, there was a span of 16 bases. There are 17 residues in the CDR3. The V gene's germline CDR1 is SGHRS and CDR2 YFSETQ. The CDR3: CASSLGNMGGGNSPLHF. In nucleotides, the CDR3 is TGCGCCAGCAGCTTGGGGAATATGGGGGGAGGTAATTCACCCCTCCACTTT.

The genes are TRBV19 and TRBJ2-1, with no clear D. The V end was cut by 5 bases, the J end by 3 bases, with 11 bases between. Germline CDR1 reads LNHDA; CDR2 reads SQIVND (reference sequence). The CDR3 covers 14 residues. CDR3 DNA sequence: TGTGCCAGTAGTCACTTCTCAGTCTACAATGAGCAGTTCTTC. It is translated as CASSHFSVYNEQFF.

CDR3 in amino acids: CASSLGQGLGDTQYF. The DNA for the CDR3 is TGTGCCAGCAGTCTGGGACAGGGGCTGGGGGATACGCAGTATTTT. The chain joins TRBV7-2 to TRBJ2-3; 10 bases align to TRBD1. CDR1 SGHTA and CDR2 FQGNSA come from the germline V gene. This CDR3 has 15 amino acids. Losses at the gene ends were 6 bases for V and 6 bases for J; bases not matched to a gene: 9.

The chain combines TRBV28 with TRBJ1-3; possibly TRBD1 for D (6 bases). This CDR3 comprises 13 residues. Germline V gene sequence: CDR1 MDHEN, CDR2 SYDVKM. The V end lost 8 bases, the J end lost 2 bases, and 10 bases lay between the germline ends. As DNA, the CDR3 is TGTGCCAGCCTCACAGGGACTGGAAACACCATATATTTT. This encodes CASLTGTGNTIYF.

The rearrangement uses TRBV4-2 and TRBJ1-2; the D is unclear. Trimming shortened V by 3 bases and J by 4 bases, and 18 bases separated the two germline ends. The germline V gene encodes CDR1 LGHNA and CDR2 YNFKEQ. The CDR3 consists of 16 residues. CDR3 loop: CASSHPGPDLGYGYTF. The CDR3 nucleotides are TGTGCCAGCAGCCACCCTGGACCGGACTTGGGCTATGGCTACACCTTC.

On this clone itself: One end of the junction does not line up with germline, which may come from a read error. J is TRBJ2-3 and V is TRBV6-4; 11 bases are shared with TRBD2. In germline, CDR1 is MRHNA, CDR2 SNTAGT. The CDR3 consists of 15 residues. CDR3 amino acids: CASSVAGGSTGTQYF. The DNA for the CDR3 is TGTGCCAGCAGTGTAGCGGGGGGGTCCACAGGTACGCAGTATTTT.

The rearrangement joins TRBV7-2 to TRBJ1-1; 7 nucleotides match TRBD1. This CDR3 is 14 amino acids long. The V gene end was trimmed by 2 bases and the J gene end by 7 bases; junction bases not matched to a gene: 7. Germline V CDR1 and CDR2: SGHTA, FQGNSA. The CDR3 coding sequence is TGTGCCAGCAGCTTACTACAGGGGCGGAATGAAGCTTTCTTT. Amino acids: CASSLLQGRNEAFF. Variable domain in full (rest from reference TRBV7-2 and TRBJ1-1): GAGVSQSPSNKVTEKGKDVELRCDPISGHTALYWYRQSLGQGLEFLIYFQGNSAPDKSGLPSDRFSAERTGGSVSTLTIQRTQQEDSAVYLCASSLLQGRNEAFFGQGTRLTVV.

This clone has more than one count but fewer than ten. V gene TRBV6-4 combines with J gene TRBJ2-2; D unresolved. Deletions cut 6 bases from V and 6 bases from J, with 20 bases between. This CDR3 is built from 16 residues. Germline V gene sequence: CDR1 MRHNA, CDR2 SNTAGT. The CDR3 coding sequence is TGTGCCAGCAGAGTGGGGTCAGCTTTAGGCTCCGGGGAGCTGTTTTTT. Translating it yields CASRVGSALGSGELFF.